This entry is about one TCR beta chain. Clones were read by immunoSEQ multiplex PCR, and TCRdb kept only the in-frame ones, dropping some. The sample has nearly 200,000 clones, 89% seen once; the top ten hold roughly 8.8%. J lost 6 bases, V lost 7 bases, and 8 bases had no gene match. Germline CDR1 and CDR2: MNHEY and SVGAGI. The CDR3 extends over 14 amino acids. Participant reports of clinical history set cohort assignment. Two consecutive negative NP/OP PCR tests, clearance, or resolved symptoms defined Cohort 3 recovery. The data were obtained in a study of blood T cell repertoires in COVID-19. About the research overall: Italy, Spain and the United States were the sources of the convalescent and acute COVID-19 samples.

Sequenced sample: PBMCs or T cells enriched from blood (not recorded which). This TCR derives from a woman aged 18-35 years who had recovered from COVID-19. The J gene is TRBJ2-7, the V gene TRBV6-5; TRBD1 matches at 11 bases. The CDR3 loop reads CASITTGTGGEQYF. For the CDR3, the DNA is TGTGCCAGCATCACCACCGGGACAGGGGGCGAGCAGTACTTC.